The present T cell receptor (beta chain) was sequenced within a study of cytomegalovirus exposure and HLA in healthy donors. Study outcomes and limitations: Within an earlier analysis, most TCR beta V segments proved productive either about 90% or about 30% of the time. In a later analysis, most CMV-associated TCR beta chains appeared HLA-restricted. Many donors carried some public TCRs, although rarity characterized most TCR sequences. Across all donors, roughly uniform sequencing depth was an assumption of the presence/absence analyses.

A word on this clone: The target antigen is unknown.

This CDR3 contains 14 residues. The junction had 4 bases not matched to a gene; V was cut back by 6 bases and J by 6 bases. The germline V gene has CDR1 SGHVS and CDR2 FNYEAQ. The PCR used 60 Vbeta and 13 Jbeta primers. The assay was immunoSEQ multiplex PCR, and TCRdb's table has in-frame clones only and misses some. This sample has roughly 120,000 clones; roughly three quarters occur once, and the top ten carry about 2%. The material sequenced was PBMCs. This TCR was recovered from a man between 18 and 29 years old in good health and CMV-seronegative. V gene TRBV7-6 combines with J gene TRBJ2-1; 11 nucleotides align to TRBD2. CDR3 loop: CASRSLAGANEQFF. Written as DNA, the CDR3 is TGTGCCAGCAGATCACTAGCGGGAGCCAATGAGCAGTTCTTC.